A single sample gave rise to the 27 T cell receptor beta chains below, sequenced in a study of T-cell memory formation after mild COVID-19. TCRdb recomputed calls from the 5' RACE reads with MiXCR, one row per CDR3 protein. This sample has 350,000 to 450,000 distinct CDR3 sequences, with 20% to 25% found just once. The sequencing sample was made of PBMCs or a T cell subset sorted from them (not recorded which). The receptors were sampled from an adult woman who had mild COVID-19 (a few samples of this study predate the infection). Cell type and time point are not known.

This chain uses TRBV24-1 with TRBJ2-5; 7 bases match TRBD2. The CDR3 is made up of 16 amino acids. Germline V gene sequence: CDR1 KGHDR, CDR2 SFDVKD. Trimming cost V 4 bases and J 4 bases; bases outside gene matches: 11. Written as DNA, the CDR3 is TGTGCCACCAGTGACCCTGGACTAGACGGCCGAGAGACCCAGTACTTC. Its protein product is CATSDPGLDGRETQYF.

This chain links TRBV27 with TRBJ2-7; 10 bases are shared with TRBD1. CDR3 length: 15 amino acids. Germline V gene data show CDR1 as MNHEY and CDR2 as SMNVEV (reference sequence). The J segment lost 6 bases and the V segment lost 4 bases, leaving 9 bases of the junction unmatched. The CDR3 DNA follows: TGTGCCAGCAGTTCCGCCGGGACAGGGGTTTCCGAGCAGTACTTC. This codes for CASSSAGTGVSEQYF.

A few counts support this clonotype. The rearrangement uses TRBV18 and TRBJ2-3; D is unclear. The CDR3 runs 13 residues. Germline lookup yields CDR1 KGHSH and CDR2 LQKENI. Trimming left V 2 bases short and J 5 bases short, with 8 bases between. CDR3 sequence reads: CASSPSPVDTQYF. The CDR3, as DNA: TGTGCCAGCTCACCAAGCCCCGTAGATACGCAGTATTTT.

The CDR3 protein is CASSPVPGRGAEAFF. The CDR3 region has the DNA TGTGCCAGCAGCCCAGTGCCGGGACGCGGAGCTGAAGCTTTCTTT. The chain combines TRBV7-6 with TRBJ1-1; TRBD1 is a possible D gene (5 bases). Germline CDR1 SGHVS, CDR2 FNYEAQ. Trimming stripped 5 bases from V and 6 bases from J, with 19 bases between. The CDR3 totals 15 residues.

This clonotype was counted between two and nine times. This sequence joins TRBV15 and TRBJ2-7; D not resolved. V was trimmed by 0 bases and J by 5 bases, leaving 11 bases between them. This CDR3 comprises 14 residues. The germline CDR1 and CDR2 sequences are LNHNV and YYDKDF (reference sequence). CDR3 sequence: CATSREREADEQYF. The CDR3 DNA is TGTGCCACCAGCAGAGAACGAGAGGCGGACGAGCAGTACTTC.

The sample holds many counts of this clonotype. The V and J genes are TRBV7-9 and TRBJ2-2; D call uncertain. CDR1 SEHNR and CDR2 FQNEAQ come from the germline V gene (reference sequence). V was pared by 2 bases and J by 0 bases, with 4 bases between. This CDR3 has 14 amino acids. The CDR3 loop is CASSLTSNTGELFF. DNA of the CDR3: TGTGCCAGCAGCTTAACTTCGAACACCGGGGAGCTGTTTTTT.

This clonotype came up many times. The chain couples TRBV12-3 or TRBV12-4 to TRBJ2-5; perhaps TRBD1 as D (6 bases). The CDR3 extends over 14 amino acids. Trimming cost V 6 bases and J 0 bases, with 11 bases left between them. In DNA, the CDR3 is TGTGCCAGCAGCCGCGGACAGAACCAAGAGACCCAGTACTTC. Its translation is CASSRGQNQETQYF.

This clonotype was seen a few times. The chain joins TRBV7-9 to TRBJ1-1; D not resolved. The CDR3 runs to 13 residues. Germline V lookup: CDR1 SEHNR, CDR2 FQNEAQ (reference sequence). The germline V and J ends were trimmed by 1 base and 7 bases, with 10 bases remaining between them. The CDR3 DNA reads TGTGCCAGCAGCTTAGAAGTCACGGGTGAAGCTTTCTTT. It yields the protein CASSLEVTGEAFF.

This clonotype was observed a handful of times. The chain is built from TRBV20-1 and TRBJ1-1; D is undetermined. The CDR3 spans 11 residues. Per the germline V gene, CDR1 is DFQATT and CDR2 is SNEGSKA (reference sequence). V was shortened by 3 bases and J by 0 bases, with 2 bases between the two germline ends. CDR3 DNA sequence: TGCAGTGCTAGGGTGAACACTGAAGCTTTCTTT. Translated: CSARVNTEAFF.

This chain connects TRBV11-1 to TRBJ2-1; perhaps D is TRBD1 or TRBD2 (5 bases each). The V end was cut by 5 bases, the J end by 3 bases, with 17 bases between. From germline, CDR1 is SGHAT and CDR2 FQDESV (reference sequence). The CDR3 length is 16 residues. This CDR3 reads CASSRVWGKGYNEQFF. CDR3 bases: TGTGCCAGCAGCCGCGTCTGGGGGAAGGGCTACAATGAGCAGTTCTTC.

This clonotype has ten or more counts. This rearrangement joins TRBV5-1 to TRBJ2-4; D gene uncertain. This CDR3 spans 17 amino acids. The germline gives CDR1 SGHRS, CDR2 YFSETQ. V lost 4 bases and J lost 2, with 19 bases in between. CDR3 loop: CASSSRVLDGSKNIQYF. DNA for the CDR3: TGCGCCAGCAGCAGTCGAGTTCTGGACGGGTCCAAAAACATTCAGTACTTC.

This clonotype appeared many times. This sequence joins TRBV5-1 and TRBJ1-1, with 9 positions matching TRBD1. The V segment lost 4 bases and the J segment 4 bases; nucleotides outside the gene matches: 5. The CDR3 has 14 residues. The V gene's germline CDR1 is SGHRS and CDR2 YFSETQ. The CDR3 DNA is TGCGCCAGCAGCGCCACAGGGGGCGGCACTGAAGCTTTCTTT. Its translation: CASSATGGGTEAFF.

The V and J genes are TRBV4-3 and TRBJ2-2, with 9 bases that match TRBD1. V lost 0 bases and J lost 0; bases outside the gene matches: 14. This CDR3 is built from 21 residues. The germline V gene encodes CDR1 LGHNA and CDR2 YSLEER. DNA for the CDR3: TGCGCCAGCAGCCAAGATATCACCGGGACAGGGAGGTTCGCGAACACCGGGGAGCTGTTTTTT. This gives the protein CASSQDITGTGRFANTGELFF.

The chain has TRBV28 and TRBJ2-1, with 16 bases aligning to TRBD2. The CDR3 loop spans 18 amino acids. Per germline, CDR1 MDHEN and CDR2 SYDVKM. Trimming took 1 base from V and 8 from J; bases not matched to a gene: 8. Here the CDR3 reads CASSLSGLAGGPVYEQFF. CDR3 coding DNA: TGTGCCAGCAGTTTATCGGGACTAGCGGGAGGGCCTGTATATGAGCAGTTCTTC.

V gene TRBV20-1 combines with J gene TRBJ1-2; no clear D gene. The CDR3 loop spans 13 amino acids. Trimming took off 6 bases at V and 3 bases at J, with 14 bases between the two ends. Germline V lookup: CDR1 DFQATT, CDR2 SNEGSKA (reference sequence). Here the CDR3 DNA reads TGCAGTGCCGGGCTGGGGAGGGACTATGGCTACACCTTC. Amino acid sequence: CSAGLGRDYGYTF.

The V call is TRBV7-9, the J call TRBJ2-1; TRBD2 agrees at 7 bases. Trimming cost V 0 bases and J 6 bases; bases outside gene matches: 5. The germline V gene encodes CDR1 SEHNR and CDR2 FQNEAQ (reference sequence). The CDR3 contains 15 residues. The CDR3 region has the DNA TGTGCCAGCAGCTTAGCCAAGCGGGGACCCAATGAGCAGTTCTTC. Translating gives CASSLAKRGPNEQFF. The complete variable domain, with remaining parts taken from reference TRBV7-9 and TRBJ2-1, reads DTGVSQNPRHKITKRGQNVTFRCDPISEHNRLYWYRQTLGQGPEFLTYFQNEAQLEKSRLLSDRFSAERPKGSFSTLEIQRTEQGDSAMYLCASSLAKRGPNEQFFGPGTRLTVL.

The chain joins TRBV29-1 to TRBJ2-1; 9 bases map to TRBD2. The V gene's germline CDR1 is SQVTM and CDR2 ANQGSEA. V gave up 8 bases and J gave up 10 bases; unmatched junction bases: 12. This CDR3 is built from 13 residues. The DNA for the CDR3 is TGCAGCTTCCGGGCGGGAGGGCCGCGAGAGCAGTTCTTC. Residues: CSFRAGGPREQFF.

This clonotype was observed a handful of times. The CDR3 DNA reads as TGTGCCAGCAGCGTCGGCCTTGGATACGAGCAGTACTTC. Its protein is CASSVGLGYEQYF. The rearrangement uses TRBV3-1 and TRBJ2-7; D remains unclear. Deletions cut 5 bases from V and 4 bases from J, with 12 bases between. The CDR3 is 13 amino acids. The germline V gene has CDR1 LGHDT and CDR2 YNNKEL (reference sequence).

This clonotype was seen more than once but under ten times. Here the CDR3 DNA reads TGTGCCAGCCGGAGGGTCTACGAGCAGTACTTC. Its translation: CASRRVYEQYF. The chain has TRBV6-5 and TRBJ2-7; weak D call: TRBD2 (6 bases). The CDR3 is made up of 11 amino acids. Trimming pared 8 bases from V and 3 bases from J, leaving 8 bases between. In germline, CDR1 is MNHEY, CDR2 SVGAGI.

CDR3 protein: CASSELAGDSYNEQFF. In DNA, the CDR3 is TGTGCCAGTTCCGAACTAGCGGGAGACTCCTACAATGAGCAGTTCTTC. The chain combines TRBV5-6 with TRBJ2-1; the match to TRBD2 covers 11 bases. J gave up 0 bases and V 8 bases, and 7 bases lay outside the gene matches. Looked up from germline, CDR1 is SGHDT and CDR2 is YYEEEE. The CDR3 has 16 residues. Based on the CDR3 plus reference TRBV5-6 and TRBJ2-1, the full variable domain is DAGVTQSPTHLIKTRGQQVTLRCSPKSGHDTVSWYQQALGQGPQFIFQYYEEEERQRGNFPDRFSGHQFPNYSSELNVNALLLGDSALYLCASSELAGDSYNEQFFGPGTRLTVL.

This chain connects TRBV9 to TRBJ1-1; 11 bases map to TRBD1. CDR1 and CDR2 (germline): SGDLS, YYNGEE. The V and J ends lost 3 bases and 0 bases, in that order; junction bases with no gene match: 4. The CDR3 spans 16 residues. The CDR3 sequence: CASSARDRGVNTEAFF. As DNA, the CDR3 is TGTGCCAGCAGCGCCCGGGACAGGGGGGTGAACACTGAAGCTTTCTTT.

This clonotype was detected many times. CDR3 DNA sequence: TGTGCCAGCAGCCGCAGTTGGGGGGGAAACACCGGGGAGCTGTTTTTT. Protein product: CASSRSWGGNTGELFF. This chain links TRBV11-1 with TRBJ2-2, with TRBD2 identical over 7 bases. V was clipped by 5 bases and J by 2 bases; unmatched bases: 8. Germline V gene data show CDR1 as SGHAT and CDR2 as FQDESV (reference sequence). This CDR3 comprises 16 residues.

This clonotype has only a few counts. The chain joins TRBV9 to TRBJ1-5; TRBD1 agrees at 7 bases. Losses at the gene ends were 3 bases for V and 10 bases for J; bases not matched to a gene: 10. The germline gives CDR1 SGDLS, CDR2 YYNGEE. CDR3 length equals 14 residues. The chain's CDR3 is CASSATGEKRPQHF. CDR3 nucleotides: TGTGCCAGCAGCGCCACAGGGGAAAAAAGACCCCAGCATTTT.

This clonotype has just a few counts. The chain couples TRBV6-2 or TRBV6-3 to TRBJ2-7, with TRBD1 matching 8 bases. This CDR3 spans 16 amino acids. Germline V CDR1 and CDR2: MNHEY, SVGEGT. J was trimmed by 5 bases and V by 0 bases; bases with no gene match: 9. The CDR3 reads CASSYSPDRGGNEQYF. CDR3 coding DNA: TGTGCCAGCAGTTACTCCCCTGACAGGGGAGGCAACGAGCAGTACTTC.

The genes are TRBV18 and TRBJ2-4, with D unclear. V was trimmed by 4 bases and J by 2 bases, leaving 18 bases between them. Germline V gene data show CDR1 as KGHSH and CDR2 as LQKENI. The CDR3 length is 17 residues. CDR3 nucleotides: TGTGCCAGCTCACGAGGCTTCGAAATGGGTCCCAAAAACATTCAGTACTTC. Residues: CASSRGFEMGPKNIQYF.

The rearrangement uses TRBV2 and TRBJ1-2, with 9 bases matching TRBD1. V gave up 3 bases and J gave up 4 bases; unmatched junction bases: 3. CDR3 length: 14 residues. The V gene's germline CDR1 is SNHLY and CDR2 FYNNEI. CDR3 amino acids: CASSDSGQGYGYTF. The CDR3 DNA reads TGTGCCAGCAGTGACTCGGGACAGGGCTATGGCTACACCTTC.

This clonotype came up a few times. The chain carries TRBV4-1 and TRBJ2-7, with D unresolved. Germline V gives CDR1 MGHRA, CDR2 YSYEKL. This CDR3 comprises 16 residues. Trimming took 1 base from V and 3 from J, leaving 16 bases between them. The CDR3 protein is CASSQGIGVGIYEQYF. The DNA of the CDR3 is TGCGCCAGCAGCCAAGGGATTGGGGTAGGGATCTACGAGCAGTACTTC.